Shown below are 27 T cell receptor beta chains from a single sample sequenced in a study of cytomegalovirus exposure and HLA in healthy donors. Profiling relied on immunoSEQ multiplex PCR, and the TCRdb table lists in-frame clones only, not all of them. The sample shows 100,000 to 150,000 clones, around 94% of them seen only once. Sequenced: PBMCs. These receptors came from a young woman in good health and CMV-seronegative.

V is TRBV30 and J is TRBJ2-5, with 7 bases matching TRBD1. With V trimmed by 0 bases and J by 2 bases, 3 bases remained unmatched. The CDR3 is 14 residues long. Germline V lookup: CDR1 GTSNPN, CDR2 SVGIG (reference sequence). CDR3 region: CAWSVGGTQETQYF. CDR3 sequence (DNA): TGTGCCTGGAGTGTAGGGGGCACTCAAGAGACCCAGTACTTC.

The chain couples TRBV5-4 to TRBJ2-3, with 9 nucleotides matching TRBD2. The length of the CDR3 is 18 residues. V gave up 4 bases and J gave up 3 bases; unmatched junction bases: 15. Germline CDR1 is SGHNT and CDR2 is YYREEE (reference sequence). The CDR3 DNA sequence: TGTGCCAGCAGCGAGCACACACGTAGCGGGAGTTTAACAGATACGCAGTATTTT. The encoded protein is CASSEHTRSGSLTDTQYF.

The CDR3 here is CASSPTGIGYGYTF. CDR3 sequence (DNA): TGTGCCAGCAGTCCAACAGGGATAGGCTATGGCTACACCTTC. The rearrangement uses TRBV27 and TRBJ1-2; a possible D gene is TRBD1 (6 bases). The CDR3 length is 14 residues. Germline V gives CDR1 MNHEY, CDR2 SMNVEV (reference sequence). Trimming pared 5 bases from V and 4 bases from J, leaving 14 bases between.

V and J are TRBV27 and TRBJ1-6; D not certain. CDR1 is MNHEY, CDR2 SMNVEV, per germline (reference sequence). Trimming took 6 bases from V and 9 from J, leaving 18 bases between them. The CDR3 consists of 15 residues. The CDR3 here is CASSKLPEIGSPLHF. The CDR3 DNA is TGTGCCAGCAGCAAACTCCCGGAGATTGGTTCACCCCTCCACTTT.

V and J are TRBV27 and TRBJ2-2; TRBD1 matches at 8 bases. J gave up 6 bases and V 2 bases, and 5 bases lay outside the gene matches. Germline values: CDR1 MNHEY, CDR2 SMNVEV (reference sequence). The CDR3 spans 15 residues. CDR3 in DNA: TGTGCCAGCAGTTTAACAGGGGGTAGCGCCGGGGAGCTGTTTTTT. It is translated as CASSLTGGSAGELFF.

This clone appeared once. The chain couples TRBV11-2 to TRBJ2-1, with 7 nucleotides matching TRBD2. The CDR3 runs to 18 residues. The ends lost 4 bases at V and 3 bases at J; junction bases unmatched: 15. From germline, CDR1 is SGHAT and CDR2 FQNNGV. CDR3 sequence reads: CASSSFRGGAGYYNEQFF. CDR3 nucleotide sequence: TGTGCCAGCAGCTCATTTAGGGGAGGGGCAGGCTACTACAATGAGCAGTTCTTC.

A few counts support this clone. The V call is TRBV5-6, the J call TRBJ1-1; possibly TRBD1 for D (6 bases). The V end lost 0 bases, the J end lost 7 bases, and 10 bases lay between the germline ends. The CDR3 sequence is 13 residues long. Germline CDR1 SGHDT, CDR2 YYEEEE. CDR3 sequence (DNA): TGTGCCAGCAGCTTGGTTCAGGGGATTGAAGCTTTCTTT. It specifies CASSLVQGIEAFF.

The chain couples TRBV9 to TRBJ1-1; TRBD1 agrees at 8 bases. V dropped 4 bases and J dropped 3; count of bases not matched to a gene: 5. Germline loops: CDR1 SGDLS, CDR2 YYNGEE. The CDR3 is made up of 14 amino acids. CDR3 loop: CASSSMDRDTEAFF. CDR3 nucleotides: TGTGCCAGCAGCTCCATGGACAGGGACACTGAAGCTTTCTTT.

The chain joins TRBV5-4 to TRBJ2-5; 9 positions agree with TRBD2. After removal of 3 bases from V and 5 bases from J, the junction contained 11 bases not matched to a gene. The CDR3 extends over 16 amino acids. Germline V gene sequence: CDR1 SGHNT, CDR2 YYREEE (reference sequence). Written as DNA, the CDR3 is TGTGCCAGCAGCTCACGCGGGGGGGCGGAGAGGGAGACCCAGTACTTC. This encodes CASSSRGGAERETQYF.

This chain uses TRBV5-4 with TRBJ1-6; no reliable D call. This CDR3 has 16 amino acids. Trimming removed 4 bases at V and 4 bases at J, with 15 bases between. Per the germline V gene, CDR1 is SGHNT and CDR2 is YYREEE (reference sequence). CDR3 residues: CASSPGREGYNSPLHF. The CDR3 DNA reads as TGTGCCAGCAGCCCCGGAAGGGAGGGTTATAATTCACCCCTCCACTTT.

The chain employs TRBV28 and TRBJ2-7; TRBD2 aligns across 13 bases. The CDR3 totals 17 residues. Germline lookup yields CDR1 MDHEN and CDR2 SYDVKM. With 7 bases clipped from V and 4 bases from J, the junction kept 13 bases outside the gene matches. The CDR3 protein is CASKAGTSGTGGYEQYF. The CDR3 nucleotides read TGTGCCAGCAAGGCTGGGACTAGCGGGACAGGGGGGTACGAGCAGTACTTC.

This chain links TRBV2 with TRBJ1-2, with 12 bases identical to TRBD1. The CDR3 spans 13 residues. The V gene's germline CDR1 is SNHLY and CDR2 FYNNEI. V was clipped by 8 bases and J by 8 bases; unmatched bases: 6. The CDR3 reads CASLGTGGYGYTF. CDR3 bases: TGTGCCAGCCTTGGGACAGGGGGCTACGGCTACACCTTC.

This chain links TRBV4-2 with TRBJ2-5; a possible D gene is TRBD1 (5 bases). CDR1 and CDR2 from the germline V gene are LGHNA and YNFKEQ. Trimming took 4 bases from V and 3 from J, leaving 9 bases between them. The CDR3 is 13 residues long. CDR3 sequence reads: CASSPDREETQYF. The CDR3 nucleotides read TGTGCCAGCAGCCCCGACAGAGAAGAGACCCAGTACTTC.

The genes are TRBV28 and TRBJ2-7, with 9 bases identical to TRBD1. Per the germline V gene, CDR1 is MDHEN and CDR2 is SYDVKM. The V and J ends lost 4 bases and 0 bases, in that order; junction bases with no gene match: 4. CDR3 length equals 15 residues. Here the CDR3 DNA reads TGTGCCAGCAGTTACAGGGGGCGCCTCTCCTACGAGCAGTACTTC. It yields the protein CASSYRGRLSYEQYF.

The V gene is TRBV7-2, the J gene TRBJ1-4; 7 bases match TRBD1. With V trimmed by 2 bases and J by 5 bases, 2 bases remained unmatched. There are 14 residues in the CDR3. CDR1 SGHTA and CDR2 FQGNSA come from the germline V gene. The CDR3 DNA sequence: TGTGCCAGCAGCTTAAACAGGGGAAATGAAAAACTGTTTTTT. Translating gives CASSLNRGNEKLFF.

V usage is TRBV5-1 and J usage is TRBJ1-2; TRBD1 aligns across 7 bases. The CDR3 has 13 amino acids. J gave up 6 bases and V 0 bases, and 2 bases lay outside the gene matches. The germline V gene has CDR1 SGHRS and CDR2 YFSETQ. CDR3 sequence (DNA): TGCGCCAGCAGCTTGGGACAGGGACATGGCTACACCTTC. It translates to CASSLGQGHGYTF.

V usage is TRBV28 and J usage is TRBJ1-2; 7 bases fit TRBD1. In germline, CDR1 is MDHEN, CDR2 SYDVKM. Trimming took 6 bases from V and 0 from J; bases not matched to a gene: 7. The CDR3 is made up of 15 amino acids. DNA for the CDR3: TGTGCCAGCAGCCCGGGGACAGCCCCTAACTATGGCTACACCTTC. Protein: CASSPGTAPNYGYTF.

This clone was counted a few times. The chain is built from TRBV4-2 and TRBJ1-4; the D gene is possibly TRBD1 (5 bases). Germline lookup yields CDR1 LGHNA and CDR2 YNFKEQ. Deletions cut 2 bases from V and 4 bases from J, with 8 bases between. CDR3 length: 14 residues. The CDR3 DNA sequence: TGTGCCAGCAGCCAAATAGACAGTAATGAAAAACTGTTTTTT. Amino acids: CASSQIDSNEKLFF.

This clone was found a few times. The chain couples TRBV7-2 to TRBJ2-3; D is possibly TRBD2 (5 bases). Trimming left V 1 base short and J 0 bases short, with 11 bases between. This CDR3 has 16 residues. Germline CDR1 is SGHTA and CDR2 is FQGNSA. CDR3 residues: CASSLEADASTDTQYF. CDR3 nucleotides: TGTGCCAGCAGCTTAGAAGCGGACGCCAGCACAGATACGCAGTATTTT.

A single count supports this clone. The chain employs TRBV7-9 and TRBJ1-4; 8 nucleotides line up with TRBD1. Per germline, CDR1 SEHNR and CDR2 FQNEAQ (reference sequence). V trimming: 4 bases; J trimming: 7 bases; junction bases outside the gene matches: 5. CDR3 length: 14 amino acids. The DNA of the CDR3 is TGTGCCAGCAGCTCCACAGGGGGAAGTGAAAAACTGTTTTTT. Protein sequence: CASSSTGGSEKLFF.

The DNA for the CDR3 is TGTGCCAGCACGAGACAAGCTAACTATGGCTACACCTTC. Its protein is CASTRQANYGYTF. V is TRBV5-4 and J is TRBJ1-2; D gene ambiguous. Trimming cost V 6 bases and J 0 bases, with 9 bases left between them. From germline, CDR1 is SGHNT and CDR2 YYREEE (reference sequence). The CDR3 extends over 13 amino acids.

The V and J genes are TRBV7-9 and TRBJ2-7, with D possibly being TRBD2 (6 bases). The CDR3 totals 14 residues. CDR1 and CDR2 (germline): SEHNR, FQNEAQ (reference sequence). V lost 1 base to trimming and J lost 2 bases, with 9 bases between them. CDR3: CASSLGGATYEQYF. CDR3 nucleotides: TGTGCCAGCAGCTTAGGCGGGGCCACCTACGAGCAGTACTTC.

V usage is TRBV19 and J usage is TRBJ1-1, with 7 bases matching TRBD1. The J segment lost 0 bases and the V segment lost 4 bases, leaving 2 bases of the junction unmatched. Germline CDR1 LNHDA, CDR2 SQIVND (reference sequence). The CDR3 is made up of 14 amino acids. CDR3 protein: CASSTRGLNTEAFF. Written as DNA, the CDR3 is TGTGCCAGTAGTACCAGGGGGTTGAACACTGAAGCTTTCTTT. Complete variable domain (other parts from reference TRBV19 and TRBJ1-1): DGGITQSPKYLFRKEGQNVTLSCEQNLNHDAMYWYRQDPGQGLRLIYYSQIVNDFQKGDIAEGYSVSREKKESFPLTVTSAQKNPTAFYLCASSTRGLNTEAFFGQGTRLTVV.

The rearrangement links TRBV10-2 to TRBJ1-2; the D gene is possibly TRBD1 (5 bases). This CDR3 is 13 amino acids long. CDR1 WSHSY and CDR2 SAAADI come from the germline V gene. V was shortened by 9 bases and J by 2 bases, with 13 bases between the two germline ends. For the CDR3, the DNA is TGCGCCAGTAAAACAGGCGGCAACTATGGCTACACCTTC. This sequence encodes CASKTGGNYGYTF.

The chain has TRBV15 and TRBJ2-5; the D gene is possibly TRBD2 (5 bases). The CDR3 loop spans 16 amino acids. V was clipped by 0 bases and J by 3 bases, with 14 bases between them. The germline V gene encodes CDR1 LNHNV and CDR2 YYDKDF (reference sequence). In nucleotides, the CDR3 is TGTGCCACCAGCAGAGATCGAAGCGGATTTAAAGAGACCCAGTACTTC. This encodes CATSRDRSGFKETQYF.

The chain joins TRBV27 to TRBJ1-6; no clear D. Germline lookup yields CDR1 MNHEY and CDR2 SMNVEV (reference sequence). With 4 bases removed from V and 0 bases from J, the gap between germline ends came to 7 bases. The CDR3 consists of 15 residues. The CDR3 DNA is TGTGCCAGCAGTTCCCCCAGCTCCTATAATTCACCCCTCCACTTT. This gives the protein CASSSPSSYNSPLHF.

The chain carries TRBV7-9 and TRBJ2-7; the D gene is possibly TRBD2 (6 bases). Germline CDR1 and CDR2: SEHNR and FQNEAQ (reference sequence). This CDR3 is built from 13 residues. The germline V and J ends were trimmed by 5 bases and 3 bases, with 11 bases remaining between them. The CDR3 DNA reads TGTGCCAGCAGCGCGGCGGGGATCTACGAGCAGTACTTC. It encodes CASSAAGIYEQYF.